This T cell receptor (beta chain) was recovered during a study of T cell repertoires in cytomegalovirus infection. Study results and limitations: HLA-C-restricted CMV clonotypes gave the most frequent clonotype in two of eight donors.

Trimming left V 6 bases short and J 3 bases short, with 5 bases between. CDR1 is MDHEN, CDR2 SYDVKM, per germline. CDR3 length: 11 amino acids. The table lists this clonotype with a few counts. Its antigen is unidentified. A single record per CDR3 protein comes from TCRdb applying MiXCR to the reads. Here the sample spans 450,000 to 550,000 distinct CDR3 sequences, approximately 40% being singletons. The rearrangement uses TRBV28 and TRBJ1-1, with D unresolved. The source is a human donor in good health (CMV status not recorded). Some clones in this sample may be carry-over from other donors' samples. Source: cultured PBMCs, taken from culture after CMV antigen stimulation. This CDR3 reads CASSPHTEAFF. The DNA for the CDR3 is TGTGCCAGCAGCCCACACACTGAAGCTTTCTTT.